A selection of T cell receptor beta chains follows, all from one sample in a study of blood T cell repertoires in COVID-19. Clones were sequenced by immunoSEQ multiplex PCR, and TCRdb holds only the in-frame ones, with some missing. The sample lists under 300,000 clones, 80% to 85% occurring once. The sequenced material came from peripheral blood. The receptors come from a woman aged 18-29 years with acute or convalescent COVID-19. CDR3s include the opening cysteine and the closing phenylalanine or tryptophan. D genes are given only for firm matches. Size is omitted from some rows. Given values are once, few, many or a class for expanded clones.

size	V	D	J	length	CDR3	DNA
.	TRBV11-2	TRBD2	TRBJ2-1	17	CASSLVLAGDTYNEQFF	TGTGCCAGCAGCTTAGTATTAGCGGGAGACACCTACAATGAGCAGTTCTTC
.	TRBV10-1	.	TRBJ2-5	16	CASSASLGAGQETQYF	TGCGCCAGCAGTGCGAGCCTTGGTGCGGGCCAAGAGACCCAGTACTTC
.	TRBV6-5	TRBD1	TRBJ1-2	14	CASSYTATGDGYTF	TGTGCCAGCAGTTACACTGCGACAGGGGATGGCTACACCTTC
.	TRBV19	.	TRBJ1-4	15	CASSIDAGTNEKLFF	TGTGCCAGTAGTATAGATGCAGGGACAAATGAAAAACTGTTTTTT
.	TRBV5-8	.	TRBJ1-2	14	CASSLEQGRGGYTF	TGTGCCAGCAGCTTGGAACAGGGTAGAGGTGGCTACACCTTC
.	TRBV19	.	TRBJ2-7	13	CASKAGDLYEQYF	TGTGCCAGTAAGGCAGGGGATTTGTACGAGCAGTACTTC
.	TRBV19	TRBD1	TRBJ2-2	15	CASRSTGANTGELFF	TGTGCCAGTAGAAGCACAGGGGCGAACACCGGGGAGCTGTTTTTT
.	TRBV24-1	TRBD2	TRBJ2-1	15	CATGPSGRTYNEQFF	TGTGCCACCGGGCCTAGCGGGAGGACCTACAATGAGCAGTTCTTC
.	TRBV19	.	TRBJ2-1	16	CASSISLPSSYNEQFF	TGTGCCAGTAGTATTAGCCTACCGAGCTCCTACAATGAGCAGTTCTTC
few	TRBV30	TRBD1	TRBJ1-4	13	CAWGGQGNEKLFF	TGTGCCTGGGGGGGACAGGGGAATGAAAAACTGTTTTTT
.	TRBV7-9	.	TRBJ2-3	15	CASSLGSATGDTQYF	TGTGCCAGCAGCTTAGGTTCGGCTACCGGGGATACGCAGTATTTT
.	TRBV7-2	TRBD1	TRBJ2-1	15	CASSFPDRGSNEQFF	TGTGCCAGCAGCTTTCCGGACAGGGGGTCGAATGAGCAGTTCTTC
.	TRBV9	.	TRBJ2-3	15	CASSVTLERADTQYF	TGTGCCAGCAGCGTAACACTAGAAAGGGCAGATACGCAGTATTTT
.	TRBV19	TRBD1	TRBJ1-2	14	CASSVGDRLLGYTF	TGTGCCAGTAGTGTCGGGGACAGATTATTGGGCTACACCTTC
.	TRBV30	.	TRBJ2-3	14	CAWTWETSTDTQYF	TGTGCCTGGACGTGGGAGACCAGCACAGATACGCAGTATTTT
.	TRBV28	TRBD1	TRBJ2-7	15	CASSSPDRETHEQYF	TGTGCCAGCAGTTCCCCAGACAGGGAAACCCACGAGCAGTACTTC
.	TRBV3-1/TRBV3-2	TRBD1	TRBJ1-1	14	CASSQDRGRGRALF	TGTGCCAGCAGCCAAGATCGGGGCAGGGGGAGAGCTCTCTTT
.	TRBV28	.	TRBJ1-6	15	CASSLFRTVNSPLHF	TGTGCCAGCAGTTTATTCCGGACAGTTAATTCACCCCTCCACTTT
.	TRBV7-3	.	TRBJ2-3	11	CASGEPDTQYF	TGTGCCAGCGGAGAACCCGATACGCAGTATTTT
.	TRBV5-1	TRBD2	TRBJ2-3	17	CASSFLGLAGSVDTQYF	TGCGCCAGCAGCTTTTTAGGGCTAGCGGGATCGGTAGATACGCAGTATTTT
.	TRBV29-1	TRBD2	TRBJ2-1	14	CSSVEAGKRDEQFF	TGCAGCTCGGTAGAAGCGGGGAAAAGGGATGAGCAGTTCTTC
.	TRBV11-2	TRBD2	TRBJ2-2	17	CASSRPSGVVNTGELFF	TGTGCCAGCAGCCGACCTAGCGGGGTGGTGAACACCGGGGAGCTGTTTTTT
.	TRBV2	.	TRBJ1-1	15	CASSDPGAGNTEAFF	TGTGCCAGCAGTGACCCCGGAGCCGGGAACACTGAAGCTTTCTTT
.	TRBV4-3	.	TRBJ2-7	14	CASSQLLQDYEQYF	TGCGCCAGCAGCCAATTGCTACAGGACTACGAGCAGTACTTC
once	TRBV5-1	.	TRBJ2-2	14	CASSFVLGVGELFF	TGCGCCAGCAGCTTTGTGCTAGGAGTAGGGGAGCTGTTTTTT
.	TRBV13	TRBD1	TRBJ1-2	14	CASSRGTGYYGYTF	TGTGCCAGCAGTCGGGGGACAGGCTACTATGGCTACACCTTC
.	TRBV6-6	.	TRBJ2-7	14	CASSYPSAPTEQYF	TGTGCCAGCAGTTATCCTAGTGCCCCTACCGAGCAGTACTTC
.	TRBV5-1	TRBD1	TRBJ1-4	15	CASSDSQGAQEKLFF	TGCGCCAGCAGCGACAGTCAGGGGGCGCAGGAAAAACTGTTTTTT
.	TRBV5-1	TRBD1	TRBJ2-1	15	CASSLALQGANEQFF	TGCGCCAGCAGCTTGGCCCTACAGGGGGCCAATGAGCAGTTCTTC
.	TRBV3-1/TRBV3-2	TRBD1	TRBJ1-3	16	CASSQEWAGGGNTIYF	TGTGCCAGCAGCCAAGAATGGGCAGGGGGTGGAAACACCATATATTTT
.	TRBV7-2	TRBD2	TRBJ2-3	17	CASSSLGGLAGTDTQYF	TGTGCCAGCAGCTCGCTGGGGGGACTAGCGGGCACAGATACGCAGTATTTT
.	TRBV10-3	TRBD1	TRBJ1-5	18	CAISGSPSIGGAGQPQHF	TGTGCCATCAGTGGTTCTCCCTCGATAGGGGGCGCGGGTCAGCCCCAGCATTTT
.	TRBV19	TRBD1	TRBJ1-4	15	CASSNTGGTNEKLFF	TGTGCCAGTAGTAACACAGGGGGCACTAATGAAAAACTGTTTTTT
.	TRBV28	TRBD1	TRBJ1-6	15	CASSSTQGRNSPLHF	TGTGCCAGCAGTTCGACACAGGGGCGGAATTCACCCCTCCACTTT
.	TRBV7-2	.	TRBJ1-1	14	CASRLGSLNTEAFF	TGTGCCAGCAGGCTAGGCAGCCTGAACACTGAAGCTTTCTTT